The present T cell receptor (beta chain) was sequenced within a study of blood T cell repertoires in COVID-19 (dated by TCRdb to 2020 to 2022). About the study as a whole: Samples from collaborators originated in the United States, Italy and Spain and spanned both the acute and convalescent phases of COVID-19. The samples were drawn from the first 160 participants of the ongoing ImmuneRACE study and from more than 1,000 subjects provided by 6 global collaborators. The prospective study material was composed of cDNA or gDNA derived from T cells, B-cell-depleted T cells, or PBMCs. Where available, HLA class I and class II types were obtained from metadata supplied by the sample provider rather than from assay-based typing. Nearly every sample came with metadata listing a de-identified subject ID, COVID-19 status, age in years and sex. Subjects who had been exposed to COVID-19, were actively infected with it, or had recovered from it provided the deeply sampled blood TCRbeta repertoires that made up the dataset. The repertoires were made available in a free public database intended to serve as a resource for research on the immune response to SARS-CoV-2.

The CDR3 measures 15 amino acids from cysteine to phenylalanine. Just the 45-base CDR3 DNA is kept, in frame starting at base 1. V and J are trimmed by 8 bases and 2 bases, and the gene matches miss 14 bases of the junction. Based on the germline V gene, the CDR1 and CDR2 sequences are SQVTM and ANQGSEA. The full study reports these points: Clinical and demographic metadata were provided uncurated, with the amount varying by source and participant.

TCRbeta CDR3 regions were amplified from genomic DNA using the immunoSEQ Assay, a bias-controlled multiplex PCR. The original methods were these. Nucleated cell counts per sample were estimated from amplification of reference gene primers within the assay. To quantify the absolute abundance of each unique TCRbeta CDR3 rearrangement, sequence reads were collapsed and filtered. For each sample, productive Simpson clonality was calculated by taking the square root of Simpson's diversity index across productive rearrangements. TCRdb mirrors the immuneACCESS table, restricted to in-frame sequences. Some clones are absent from its copies; in checked studies, under half trace to an unresolved V gene, and the reason for the others is unknown. V and J calls and clone size follow that table, whereas D and trimming were derived from the DNA. For this sample there are fewer than 90,000 clones; more than 60% appear just once. The top ten clones comprise almost 50% of the sample.

Whole blood was collected in K2EDTA tubes by collaborating institutions according to the institutions' own protocols. For TCRbeta analysis, collaborators shipped samples in one of three forms: frozen whole blood, isolated PBMCs, or DNA extracted from either of those sample types. This clone came up a few times. Its antigen remains unidentified. No much larger clone is present one base from it, and per-base qualities are unavailable. The sequence joins TRBV29-1 to TRBJ2-7; TRBD1 matches 8 bases in the middle. This sequence originates from a human donor in a cohort sampled during active COVID-19. Sequenced: peripheral blood. The CDR3 corresponds to CSLLGDRWLTYEQYF. The sequence in DNA is TGCAGCCTCCTGGGGGACAGGTGGCTCACCTACGAGCAGTACTTC.